This T cell receptor (beta chain) was captured in a study of cytomegalovirus exposure and HLA in healthy donors. TCRdb keeps only in-frame clones here, not all; method: immunoSEQ multiplex PCR. The sample shows 180,000 or so clones, around nine tenths of them seen only once. The V and J ends lost 2 bases and 5 bases respectively, with 7 bases between them. CDR3 length: 13 amino acids. Germline values: CDR1 MNHEY, CDR2 SMNVEV (reference sequence). It was the approximately 110-subject validation cohort, separate from the roughly 700-subject first cohort, to which the donors belonged. The sequencing sample was made of PBMCs. The clonotype originates from a man aged 25-45 years in good health and CMV-seropositive. The chain is built from TRBV27 and TRBJ1-5, with a weak D call TRBD1 (5 bases). CDR3 sequence reads: CASSLQGHQPQHF. CDR3 DNA: TGTGCCAGCAGTTTACAGGGACATCAGCCCCAGCATTTT.